This TCR beta chain originates from a study of T cell repertoires in cytomegalovirus infection. As for the study in general: A matching HLA type, together with CMV infection, was signaled by public TCR beta signatures.

Trimming shortened V by 7 bases and J by 6 bases, and 12 bases separated the two germline ends. The CDR3 runs to 12 residues. Germline loops: CDR1 SNHLY, CDR2 FYNNEI. With regard to this clonotype: Its matching antigen is unknown.

One entry per CDR3 protein results from TCRdb running MiXCR on the reads. The sample carries hundreds of thousands of distinct CDR3 sequences, 9.5% recorded once. Findings and limits, study-wide: It was HLA-C-restricted CMV-specific TCR beta clonotypes that dominated the response ex vivo.

The receptor was isolated from a human donor in good health (CMV status not recorded). Some clones in this sample may be carry-over from other donors' samples. The sequencing input was PBMCs. V and J are TRBV2 and TRBJ1-2; possibly TRBD1 for D (5 bases). CDR3 loop: CASTLGGDGYTF. CDR3 DNA: TGTGCCAGCACCCTAGGAGGGGATGGCTACACCTTC.